The 5 T cell receptor beta chains listed next were all sequenced from one sample in a study of blood T cell repertoires in COVID-19. The repertoire was sequenced with immunoSEQ multiplex PCR; TCRdb's copy has only in-frame clones and lacks some. The data show hundreds of thousands of clones, 75% to 85% seen once. The sequenced sample was peripheral blood. All receptors derive from a human donor in a cohort sampled during active COVID-19.

V is TRBV4-1 and J is TRBJ2-4, with D possibly being TRBD1 (5 bases). The V gene's germline CDR1 is MGHRA and CDR2 YSYEKL. Trimming pared 1 base from V and 7 bases from J, leaving 14 bases between. This CDR3 comprises 15 residues. The CDR3 DNA reads as TGCGCCAGCAGCCAAGTCAAGGGGTCCGGGAACATTCAGTACTTC. Translated: CASSQVKGSGNIQYF.

The chain links TRBV7-8 to TRBJ2-3, with D perhaps TRBD2 (6 bases). Trimming cost V 3 bases and J 1 base, with 8 bases left between them. The CDR3 sequence is 14 residues long. Germline loops: CDR1 SGHVS, CDR2 FQNEAQ. The CDR3 DNA reads as TGTGCCAGCAGCTTTCGACTAGGCACAGATACGCAGTATTTT. Encoded protein: CASSFRLGTDTQYF.

This clone was found once. The V gene is TRBV15, the J gene TRBJ1-1; 8 bases match TRBD1. Trimming took 1 base from V and 5 from J; bases not matched to a gene: 6. The CDR3 is 15 amino acids. In germline, CDR1 is LNHNV, CDR2 YYDKDF (reference sequence). CDR3 sequence reads: CATSRVRTGITEAFF. The CDR3 coding sequence is TGTGCCACCAGCAGAGTTCGGACAGGGATAACTGAAGCTTTCTTT.

This clone was seen once. The CDR3 DNA reads as TGTGCCCGAGGACTAGCGGGGGCGGAGGAGACCCAGTACTTC. Translated: CARGLAGAEETQYF. This chain joins TRBV2 and TRBJ2-5, with 13 bases matching TRBD2. Germline V gives CDR1 SNHLY, CDR2 FYNNEI. After removal of 11 bases from V and 5 bases from J, the junction contained 8 bases not matched to a gene. The CDR3 loop spans 14 amino acids.

This clone appeared a single time. The V gene is TRBV7-3, the J gene TRBJ2-2; 7 bases line up with TRBD1. This CDR3 has 16 residues. Per the germline V gene, CDR1 is SGHTA and CDR2 is FQGTGA. V lost 1 base to trimming and J lost 1 base; unmatched junction nucleotides: 3. CDR3 region: CASSLRGGENTGELFF. The CDR3 DNA reads as TGTGCCAGCAGCTTAAGAGGGGGCGAGAACACCGGGGAGCTGTTTTTT.